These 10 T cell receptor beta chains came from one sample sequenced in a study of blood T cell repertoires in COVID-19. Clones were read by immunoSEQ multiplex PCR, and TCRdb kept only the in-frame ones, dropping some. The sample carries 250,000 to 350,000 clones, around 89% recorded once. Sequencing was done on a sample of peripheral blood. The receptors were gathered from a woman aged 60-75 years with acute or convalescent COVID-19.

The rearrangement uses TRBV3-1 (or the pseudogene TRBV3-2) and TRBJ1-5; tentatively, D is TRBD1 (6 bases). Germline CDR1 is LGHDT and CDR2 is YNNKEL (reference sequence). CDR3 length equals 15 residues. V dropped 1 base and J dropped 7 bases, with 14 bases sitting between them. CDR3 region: CASSQGSGEGQPQHF. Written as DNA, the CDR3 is TGTGCCAGCAGCCAAGGGTCAGGGGAAGGACAGCCCCAGCATTTT.

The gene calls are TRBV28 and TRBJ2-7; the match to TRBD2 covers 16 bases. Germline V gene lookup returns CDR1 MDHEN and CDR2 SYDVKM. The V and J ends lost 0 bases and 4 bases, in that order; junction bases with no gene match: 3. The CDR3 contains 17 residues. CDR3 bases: TGTGCCAGCAGTTTATGGGGACTAGCGGGAGGGGGGTACGAGCAGTACTTC. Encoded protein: CASSLWGLAGGGYEQYF.

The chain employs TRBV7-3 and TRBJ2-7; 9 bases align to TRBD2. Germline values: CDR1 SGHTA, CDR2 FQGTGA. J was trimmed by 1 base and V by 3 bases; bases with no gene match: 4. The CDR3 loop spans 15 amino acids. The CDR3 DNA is TGTGCCAGCAGCTTGTATAGCGGGAGTTCCTACGAGCAGTACTTC. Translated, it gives CASSLYSGSSYEQYF.

This CDR3 reads CASHLAGGYGELFF. CDR3 DNA: TGTGCCAGTCATCTAGCGGGGGGGTACGGGGAGCTGTTTTTT. The rearrangement links TRBV19 to TRBJ2-2, with 12 bases aligning to TRBD2. The CDR3 is made up of 14 amino acids. Germline trimming cut 8 bases from V and 7 bases from J; bases unmatched to any gene: 5. CDR1 is LNHDA, CDR2 SQIVND, per germline (reference sequence).

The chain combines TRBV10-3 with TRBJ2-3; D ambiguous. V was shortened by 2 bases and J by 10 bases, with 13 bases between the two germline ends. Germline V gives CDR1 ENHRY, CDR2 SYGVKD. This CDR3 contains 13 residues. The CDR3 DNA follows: TGTGCCATCAGTGAGGACCCCGGCGAGGCGCAGTATTTT. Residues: CAISEDPGEAQYF.

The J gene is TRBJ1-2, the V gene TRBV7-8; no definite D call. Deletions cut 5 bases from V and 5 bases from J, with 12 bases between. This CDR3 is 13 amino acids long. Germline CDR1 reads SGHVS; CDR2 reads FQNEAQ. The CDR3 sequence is CASSPLGDYGYTF. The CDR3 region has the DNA TGTGCCAGCAGCCCCCTGGGCGATTATGGCTACACCTTC.

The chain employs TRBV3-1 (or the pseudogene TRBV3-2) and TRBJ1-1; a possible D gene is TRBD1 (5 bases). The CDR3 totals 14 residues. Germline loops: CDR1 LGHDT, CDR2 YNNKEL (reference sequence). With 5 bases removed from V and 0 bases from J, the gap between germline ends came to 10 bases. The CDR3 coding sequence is TGTGCCAGCAGCTTAACAGGTATGAACACTGAAGCTTTCTTT. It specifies CASSLTGMNTEAFF.

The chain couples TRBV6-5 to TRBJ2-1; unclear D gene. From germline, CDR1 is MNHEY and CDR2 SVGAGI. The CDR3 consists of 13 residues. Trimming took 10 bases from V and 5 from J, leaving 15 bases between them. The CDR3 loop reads CANSLSLHNEQFF. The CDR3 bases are TGTGCCAACTCTTTATCGCTCCACAATGAGCAGTTCTTC.

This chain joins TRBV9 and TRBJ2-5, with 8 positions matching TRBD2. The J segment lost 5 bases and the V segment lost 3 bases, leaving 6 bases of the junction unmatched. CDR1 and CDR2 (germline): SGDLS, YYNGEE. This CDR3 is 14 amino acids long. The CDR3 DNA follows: TGTGCCAGCAGCGATAGCGGGATTTGGGAGACCCAGTACTTC. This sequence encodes CASSDSGIWETQYF.

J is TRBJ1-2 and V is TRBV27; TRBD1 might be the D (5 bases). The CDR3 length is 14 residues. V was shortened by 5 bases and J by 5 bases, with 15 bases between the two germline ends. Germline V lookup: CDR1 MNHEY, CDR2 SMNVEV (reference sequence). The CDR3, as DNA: TGTGCCAGCAGTGGGGGAGGGGACCTTTATGGCTACACCTTC. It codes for CASSGGGDLYGYTF.